Following are 30 T cell receptor beta chains from one sample sequenced in a study of graft-versus-host responses after intestinal transplantation. Using immunoSEQ multiplex PCR, the repertoire was profiled, and TCRdb retains in-frame clones only, with some absent. In the table there are 75,000 to 95,000 clones, about 93% of which are singletons. No antigens are known for them. This sample comprised unstimulated CD8+ T cells sorted from spleen or lymph node cells, obtained before intestinal transplant. The receptors were sampled from a human donor who received an intestinal transplant.

This clone was recorded a few times. The genes are TRBV6-5 and TRBJ1-1; no firm D call. Germline assignment: CDR1 MNHEY and CDR2 SVGAGI. V was pared by 6 bases and J by 4 bases, with 15 bases between. The CDR3 runs 14 residues. The CDR3 sequence: CASSQESGGTEAFF. DNA for the CDR3: TGTGCCAGCAGCCAAGAGAGTGGTGGCACTGAAGCTTTCTTT.

The genes are TRBV7-2 and TRBJ2-7; D is unresolved. This CDR3 has 12 residues. Trimming pared 5 bases from V and 4 bases from J, leaving 9 bases between. Germline V lookup: CDR1 SGHTA, CDR2 FQGNSA. The CDR3 loop is CASSATGYEQYF. CDR3 bases: TGTGCCAGCAGCGCCACCGGGTACGAGCAGTACTTC.

This chain links TRBV2 with TRBJ2-7; D not resolved. CDR1 is SNHLY and CDR2 is FYNNEI in the germline V gene. Trimming took 4 bases from V and 2 from J, leaving 9 bases between them. This CDR3 spans 13 amino acids. CDR3 residues: CASSAARTYEQYF. CDR3 DNA: TGTGCCAGCAGTGCTGCCAGGACCTACGAGCAGTACTTC.

This chain links TRBV4-3 with TRBJ1-1; a weak D match, TRBD1 (5 bases). CDR1 and CDR2 (germline): LGHNA, YSLEER. Deletions cut 1 base from V and 0 bases from J, with 9 bases between. CDR3 length: 15 residues. CDR3 DNA sequence: TGCGCCAGCAGCCAAGGTCCAGGGATGAACACTGAAGCTTTCTTT. Translation: CASSQGPGMNTEAFF.

Details on this clone: Other DNA sequences in the sample encode the same CDR3. The rearrangement joins TRBV4-1 to TRBJ2-2, with TRBD1 as a possible D gene (5 bases). CDR3 length: 15 residues. Trimming took off 5 bases at V and 3 bases at J, with 13 bases between the two ends. The germline CDR1 and CDR2 sequences are MGHRA and YSYEKL. The CDR3 spells CASSLGQGYTGELFF. In nucleotides, the CDR3 is TGCGCCAGCAGCTTAGGCCAGGGTTACACCGGGGAGCTGTTTTTT.

The chain combines TRBV6-5 with TRBJ2-7, with 7 bases identical to TRBD1. V was clipped by 5 bases and J by 4 bases; unmatched bases: 2. This CDR3 spans 12 amino acids. Germline CDR1 reads MNHEY; CDR2 reads SVGAGI. CDR3 protein: CASSVRGYEQYF. In DNA form, the CDR3 reads TGTGCCAGCAGTGTCAGGGGGTACGAGCAGTACTTC.

V gene TRBV2 combines with J gene TRBJ2-1; D uncertain. The ends were cut back, 4 bases at V and 6 bases at J, with 7 bases in the middle. The length of the CDR3 is 12 residues. The germline CDR1 and CDR2 sequences are SNHLY and FYNNEI. The CDR3: CASSATRNEQFF. CDR3 DNA sequence: TGTGCCAGCAGTGCTACGCGCAATGAGCAGTTCTTC.

This clone has just a few counts. This sequence joins TRBV4-3 and TRBJ2-3; 10 nucleotides agree with TRBD2. From germline, CDR1 is LGHNA and CDR2 YSLEER. V dropped 0 bases and J dropped 4; count of bases not matched to a gene: 7. The CDR3 is made up of 17 amino acids. The CDR3 here is CASSQDTVAGGPDTQYF. The CDR3 DNA reads as TGCGCCAGCAGCCAAGATACCGTAGCGGGGGGACCAGATACGCAGTATTTT.

The chain couples TRBV30 to TRBJ2-2; 7 bases align to TRBD1. V shed 0 bases, J shed 1 base, and the junction held 2 bases outside the gene matches. Germline values: CDR1 GTSNPN, CDR2 SVGIG (reference sequence). CDR3 length equals 15 residues. CDR3 nucleotide sequence: TGTGCCTGGAGTGTACAGGGGAAGAACACCGGGGAGCTGTTTTTT. Translating gives CAWSVQGKNTGELFF.

This clone has only one observation. The rearrangement joins TRBV30 to TRBJ2-3; 10 bases align to TRBD2. CDR1 is GTSNPN, CDR2 SVGIG, per germline (reference sequence). V lost 0 bases and J lost 4; bases outside the gene matches: 13. The length of the CDR3 is 18 residues. The CDR3 here is CAWSVDFSASGGSDTQYF. The CDR3 nucleotides read TGTGCCTGGAGTGTAGACTTTTCGGCTAGCGGGGGTTCAGATACGCAGTATTTT.

J is TRBJ2-1 and V is TRBV5-1, with 11 positions matching TRBD1. V was clipped by 5 bases and J by 6 bases; unmatched bases: 10. Germline loops: CDR1 SGHRS, CDR2 YFSETQ. The CDR3 totals 16 residues. The CDR3 region has the DNA TGCGCCAGCAGACTTACACCGGGACAGGGGGTCAATGAGCAGTTCTTC. Its translation: CASRLTPGQGVNEQFF. The whole variable domain, remainder taken from reference TRBV5-1 and TRBJ2-1, is KAGVTQTPRYLIKTRGQQVTLSCSPISGHRSVSWYQQTPGQGLQFLFEYFSETQRNKGNFPGRFSGRQFSNSRSEMNVSTLELGDSALYLCASRLTPGQGVNEQFFGPGTRLTVL.

The rearrangement links TRBV4-1 to TRBJ1-2; no firm D call. This CDR3 spans 15 amino acids. The germline gives CDR1 MGHRA, CDR2 YSYEKL. Trimming removed 2 bases at V and 3 bases at J, with 13 bases between. CDR3 nucleotide sequence: TGCGCCAGCAGCCAAAGGAGGGTGACGGACTATGGCTACACCTTC. Its protein is CASSQRRVTDYGYTF.

The chain joins TRBV28 to TRBJ2-3, with D possibly TRBD1 on 6 matching bases. The V end lost 3 bases, the J end lost 0 bases, and 10 bases lay between the germline ends. Per germline, CDR1 MDHEN and CDR2 SYDVKM. The CDR3 extends over 15 amino acids. The CDR3 spells CASSLGTQSTDTQYF. The CDR3 DNA sequence: TGTGCCAGCAGTTTGGGGACACAAAGCACAGATACGCAGTATTTT.

The V gene is TRBV7-9, the J gene TRBJ2-7, with 9 bases matching TRBD1. Trimming at V came to 5 bases and at J to 4 bases, leaving 6 bases not matched to a gene. Looked up from germline, CDR1 is SEHNR and CDR2 is FQNEAQ (reference sequence). CDR3 length: 14 amino acids. CDR3 sequence (DNA): TGTGCCAGCAGCACCCGGGACAGGGTTTACGAGCAGTACTTC. It is translated as CASSTRDRVYEQYF.

The rearrangement links TRBV7-9 to TRBJ1-1, with D possibly TRBD1 on 6 matching bases. Germline CDR1 is SEHNR and CDR2 is FQNEAQ (reference sequence). The CDR3 runs to 15 residues. V was pared by 5 bases and J by 0 bases, with 13 bases between. CDR3 bases: TGTGCCAGCAGCCCCTGGGACAAGTTGAACACTGAAGCTTTCTTT. Translating gives CASSPWDKLNTEAFF.

The chain is built from TRBV7-8 and TRBJ2-1; D is possibly TRBD2 (5 bases). The germline V and J ends were trimmed by 5 bases and 8 bases, with 25 bases remaining between them. The CDR3 length is 17 residues. Germline V lookup: CDR1 SGHVS, CDR2 FQNEAQ. This chain's CDR3 is CASSLRLYGGKGDEQFF. CDR3 in DNA: TGTGCCAGCAGCCTTAGGTTGTATGGTGGCAAGGGAGATGAGCAGTTCTTC.

The gene calls are TRBV19 and TRBJ2-7, with 8 bases that match TRBD1. CDR1 is LNHDA, CDR2 SQIVND, per germline (reference sequence). V lost 4 bases to trimming and J lost 1 base; unmatched junction nucleotides: 6. The length of the CDR3 is 15 residues. CDR3 in amino acids: CASSNGQGGSYEQYF. In DNA, the CDR3 is TGTGCCAGTAGTAACGGACAGGGAGGTTCCTACGAGCAGTACTTC. Full variable domain (missing parts from reference TRBV19 and TRBJ2-7): DGGITQSPKYLFRKEGQNVTLSCEQNLNHDAMYWYRQDPGQGLRLIYYSQIVNDFQKGDIAEGYSVSREKKESFPLTVTSAQKNPTAFYLCASSNGQGGSYEQYFGPGTRLTVT.

V gene TRBV30 combines with J gene TRBJ1-2; TRBD1 might be the D (5 bases). V was trimmed by 1 base and J by 7 bases, leaving 7 bases between them. Germline CDR1 is GTSNPN and CDR2 is SVGIG (reference sequence). The CDR3 consists of 11 residues. CDR3 amino acids: CAWSEGLGYTF. In nucleotides, the CDR3 is TGTGCCTGGAGTGAGGGGCTTGGCTACACCTTC.

The V gene is TRBV27, the J gene TRBJ1-6; D is unresolved. V was clipped by 3 bases and J by 7 bases, with 13 bases between them. CDR3 length equals 15 residues. Per germline, CDR1 MNHEY and CDR2 SMNVEV (reference sequence). CDR3 sequence: CASSFARGGNSPLHF. DNA for the CDR3: TGTGCCAGCAGTTTTGCGCGAGGAGGCAATTCACCCCTCCACTTT.

This clone was seen more than once but under ten times. The chain couples TRBV9 to TRBJ1-1; D unclear. From germline, CDR1 is SGDLS and CDR2 YYNGEE. The V end was cut by 3 bases, the J end by 1 base, with 10 bases between. CDR3 length equals 14 residues. CDR3 amino acids: CASSEDTRNTEAFF. The CDR3 DNA sequence: TGTGCCAGCAGCGAAGACACTCGGAACACTGAAGCTTTCTTT.

J is TRBJ1-1 and V is TRBV7-9, with 9 positions matching TRBD1. The CDR3 sequence is 18 residues long. Germline CDR1 and CDR2: SEHNR and FQNEAQ (reference sequence). Losses at the gene ends were 5 bases for V and 3 bases for J; bases not matched to a gene: 16. CDR3 DNA: TGTGCCAGCAGCACACCCAATTGGTACAGGGGGCGCGACACTGAAGCTTTCTTT. Protein product: CASSTPNWYRGRDTEAFF.

This chain links TRBV11-3 with TRBJ1-4; D is perhaps TRBD1 (6 bases). CDR3 length: 19 residues. Germline CDR1 and CDR2: SGHNT and YENEEA. Trimming stripped 0 bases from V and 3 bases from J, with 20 bases between. This CDR3 reads CASSLEATGSGSANEKLFF. Written as DNA, the CDR3 is TGTGCCAGCAGCTTAGAAGCCACAGGGTCAGGTTCTGCTAATGAAAAACTGTTTTTT.

V is TRBV27 and J is TRBJ2-1; no clear D. From germline, CDR1 is MNHEY and CDR2 SMNVEV (reference sequence). Trimming stripped 2 bases from V and 2 bases from J, with 7 bases between. The CDR3 spans 14 residues. CDR3 protein: CASSLTTAYNEQFF. CDR3 sequence (DNA): TGTGCCAGCAGTTTAACAACCGCCTACAATGAGCAGTTCTTC.

The CDR3 protein is CASSDGGLAEITDTQYF. The CDR3, as DNA: TGTGCCAGCAGTGACGGCGGACTAGCGGAAATCACAGATACGCAGTATTTT. This chain links TRBV25-1 with TRBJ2-3, with 10 bases lining up with TRBD2. J was trimmed by 2 bases and V by 3 bases; bases with no gene match: 8. Germline V gene lookup returns CDR1 MGHDK and CDR2 SYGVNS. The CDR3 runs 17 residues.

The chain has TRBV4-3 and TRBJ2-7; 10 bases match TRBD2. Germline V gives CDR1 LGHNA, CDR2 YSLEER. The CDR3 covers 15 residues. The V and J ends lost 1 base and 3 bases, in that order; junction bases with no gene match: 3. The CDR3 sequence: CASSQGTSGVYEQYF. CDR3 nucleotides: TGCGCCAGCAGCCAAGGGACTAGCGGAGTCTACGAGCAGTACTTC.

The chain uses TRBV25-1 and TRBJ1-1; the match to TRBD1 covers 8 bases. The CDR3 has 13 residues. Germline-derived CDR1 and CDR2 are MGHDK and SYGVNS. The trim removed 6 bases at V and 7 bases at J, leaving 7 bases unmatched. Here the CDR3 DNA reads TGTGCCAGCAGGGTGGGGACAGGTCTTGAAGCTTTCTTT. Encoded protein: CASRVGTGLEAFF.

This clone was counted a single time. This chain joins TRBV7-2 and TRBJ2-3, with TRBD2 as a possible D gene (6 bases). Germline-derived CDR1 and CDR2 are SGHTA and FQGNSA. The CDR3 spans 12 residues. The ends were cut back, 6 bases at V and 7 bases at J, with 11 bases in the middle. CDR3 protein: CASRDGGYTQYF. The CDR3 nucleotides are TGTGCCAGCAGGGACGGGGGATATACGCAGTATTTT.

The chain joins TRBV18 to TRBJ2-1, with TRBD1 identical over 9 bases. V dropped 5 bases and J dropped 4; count of bases not matched to a gene: 6. CDR3 length equals 15 residues. The germline V gene encodes CDR1 KGHSH and CDR2 LQKENI. The chain's CDR3 is CASSSSGQGYNEQFF. In nucleotides, the CDR3 is TGTGCCAGCTCATCTTCTGGACAGGGGTACAATGAGCAGTTCTTC.

The V gene is TRBV13, the J gene TRBJ2-7; D might be TRBD2 (6 bases). V was trimmed by 3 bases and J by 1 base, leaving 19 bases between them. There are 17 residues in the CDR3. CDR1 and CDR2 (germline): PRHDT, FYEKMQ (reference sequence). Here the CDR3 reads CASSLEGGAPQSYEQYF. The CDR3 nucleotides read TGTGCCAGCAGCTTGGAGGGTGGGGCTCCTCAATCCTACGAGCAGTACTTC.

This chain joins TRBV4-1 and TRBJ2-5; tentatively, D is TRBD2 (5 bases). This CDR3 has 15 residues. Germline CDR1 reads MGHRA; CDR2 reads YSYEKL. V gave up 0 bases and J gave up 5 bases, with 13 bases separating them. CDR3 loop: CASSQDDGGEETQYF. CDR3 coding DNA: TGCGCCAGCAGCCAAGATGACGGAGGCGAGGAGACCCAGTACTTC.